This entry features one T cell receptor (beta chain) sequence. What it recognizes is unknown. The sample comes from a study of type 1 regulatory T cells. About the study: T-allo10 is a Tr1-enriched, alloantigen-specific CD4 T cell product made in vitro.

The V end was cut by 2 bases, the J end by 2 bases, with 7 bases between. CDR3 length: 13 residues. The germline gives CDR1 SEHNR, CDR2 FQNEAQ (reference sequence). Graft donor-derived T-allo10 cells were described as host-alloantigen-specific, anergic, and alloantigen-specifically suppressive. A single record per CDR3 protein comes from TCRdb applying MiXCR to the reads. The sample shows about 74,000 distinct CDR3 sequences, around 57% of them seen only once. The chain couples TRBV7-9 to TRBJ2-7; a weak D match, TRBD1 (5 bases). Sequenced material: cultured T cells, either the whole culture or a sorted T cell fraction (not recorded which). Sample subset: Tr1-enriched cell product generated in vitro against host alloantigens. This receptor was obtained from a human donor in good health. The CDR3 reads CASSLWTTYEQYF. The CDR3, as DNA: TGTGCCAGCAGCTTATGGACAACCTACGAGCAGTACTTC.